The clone carrying this TCR beta chain was seen many times. The antigen remains unidentified. This record comes from a study of T-cell reconstitution after alpha-beta-depleted transplantation in children. Study-level findings and limits: T-cell counts and diversity were attributed mostly to newly produced T cells one year after transplant. In patients about two months after transplant, alpha-beta T cells reportedly arose from several hundred expanded graft clones. There were some patients whose high TCRbeta diversity at day 60 came from surviving recipient T cells and thymic progenitors.

Trimming pared 4 bases from V and 0 bases from J, leaving 13 bases between. The CDR3 consists of 16 residues. Germline-derived CDR1 and CDR2 are MDHEN and SYDVKM. Preparation of the TCRbeta library was carried out with unique molecular identifiers. TCRdb called the PCR reads again in MiXCR, with one record for every CDR3 protein. The sample consists of about 300,000 distinct CDR3 sequences, over 7% of them appearing once. The rearrangement links TRBV28 to TRBJ2-1; D gene unclear. The TCR sequence derives from a female patient between 2 and 15 years old who had a stem cell transplant for Fanconi anemia, so the T cells may come from the graft donor. Specimen: peripheral blood, collected 360 days after TCRalphabeta/CD19-depleted stem cell transplant. This chain's CDR3 is CASSYDRASSYNEQFF. CDR3 DNA: TGTGCCAGCAGTTACGATCGGGCAAGCTCCTACAATGAGCAGTTCTTC.